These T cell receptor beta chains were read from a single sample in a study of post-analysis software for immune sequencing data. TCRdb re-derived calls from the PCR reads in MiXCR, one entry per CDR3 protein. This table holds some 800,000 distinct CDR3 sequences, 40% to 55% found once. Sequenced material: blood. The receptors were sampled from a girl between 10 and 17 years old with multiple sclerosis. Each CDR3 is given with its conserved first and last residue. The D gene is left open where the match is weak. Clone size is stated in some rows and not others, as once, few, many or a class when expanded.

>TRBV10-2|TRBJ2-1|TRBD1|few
TGCGCCAGCGTTCAGGGACAGGGTGGGAATGAGCAGTTCTTC
CASVQGQGGNEQFF
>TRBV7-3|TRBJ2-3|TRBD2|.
TGTGCCAGCAGCTTACTAGCGGGAGGGCCAGTAGATACGCAGTATTTT
CASSLLAGGPVDTQYF
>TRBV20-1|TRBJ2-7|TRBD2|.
TGCAGTGCTAGAGTATCTAGCGGGAGGGGCTACGAGCAGTACTTC
CSARVSSGRGYEQYF
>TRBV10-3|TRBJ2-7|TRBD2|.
TGTGCCATCAGCTCCGGGACTAGCGACCGAGTGGACGAGCAGTACTTC
CAISSGTSDRVDEQYF
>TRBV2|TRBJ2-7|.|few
TGTGCCAGCAGGAAACAACCATTAGGACAGAGCTCCTACGAGCAGTACTTC
CASRKQPLGQSSYEQYF
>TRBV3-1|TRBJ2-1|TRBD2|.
TGTGCCAGCAGCCTAAGAACCGGACTAGCGGGAGGGCCGTCCATCGGTGAGCAGTTCTTC
CASSLRTGLAGGPSIGEQFF
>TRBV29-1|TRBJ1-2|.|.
TGCAGCGTTGGGGGGGGCGCAGGGTATGGCTACACCTTC
CSVGGGAGYGYTF
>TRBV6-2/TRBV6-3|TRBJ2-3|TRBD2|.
TGTGCCAGCAGTACGGTAGCGGGAGCGGCCGCGGTGACAGATACGCAGTATTTT
CASSTVAGAAAVTDTQYF
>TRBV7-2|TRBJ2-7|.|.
TGTGCCAGCAGCTTACTCGGCGGATACGAGCAGTACTTC
CASSLLGGYEQYF
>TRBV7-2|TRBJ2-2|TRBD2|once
TGTGCCAGCAGCCGGGACTATTCGAACACCGGGGAGCTGTTTTTT
CASSRDYSNTGELFF
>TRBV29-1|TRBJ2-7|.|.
TGCAGCGCCGTACAGGACGAGCAGTACTTC
CSAVQDEQYF